This T cell receptor (beta chain) appears in the sequencing data of a study of shared clonotypes between healthy human individuals. The wider study: The study enrolled a couple of women and three men aged 18 to 49. Per-donor plates numbered three CD4 naive, three CD4 memory, two CD8 naive and one CD8 memory.

At a deep level, the assay was run. The repertoire was sequenced with immunoSEQ multiplex PCR; TCRdb's copy has only in-frame clones and lacks some. The data hold some 2.1 million clones, with approximately 94% observed a single time. Naivety among CD8 cells was defined by CD45RO negativity and positive CCR7 selection, thereby excluding terminally differentiated effector memory CD45RA+ cells. Study-wide results and limits: The four-donor shared clonotypes exceeded non-shared clonotypes in generation probability, with non-shared ones scoring lower.

Notes on this clone: Its antigen is currently unknown.

The TCR sequence derives from a young man in good health. Sequenced material: naive CD8+ T cells sorted from blood.

CDR3 sequence (DNA): TGTGCCAGCAGTTACGGGCTTGGGGGGACTGAGCAGTTCTTC. This translates into CASSYGLGGTEQFF. This sequence joins TRBV6-5 and TRBJ2-1, with D perhaps TRBD2 (6 bases). V was trimmed by 2 bases and J by 9 bases, leaving 14 bases between them. Germline V lookup: CDR1 MNHEY, CDR2 SVGAGI. The CDR3 is 14 amino acids.